A single TCR beta chain is shown here with its context. Antigen unknown. This specimen belongs to a study of CD8+ T cells in alopecia areata. Study-wide context: Those patients who were treated received oral tofacitinib, which was given at 5 to 10 mg twice daily for moderate-to-severe alopecia areata.

Points from the study as a whole: Compared with normal scalp, lesional scalp had higher clonality and more expanded CD8+ clones.

Isolated RNA was reverse transcribed into cDNA used as the sequencing template. Sequencing used immunoSEQ multiplex PCR; TCRdb keeps in-frame clones, though not all of them. This sample has around 160,000 clones, with around 87% found just once. Alopecia areata patients provided lesional scalp punch biopsies and peripheral blood. The CDR3 consists of 16 residues. With 3 bases removed from V and 0 bases from J, the gap between germline ends came to 13 bases. Germline V gene lookup returns CDR1 SGHDT and CDR2 YYEEEE. The J gene is TRBJ1-3, the V gene TRBV5-6, with unresolved D. This clonotype originated in a human donor with alopecia areata. The sample here was CD8+ T cells sorted from blood, taken at week 0. The chain's CDR3 is CASSSEGRFSGNTIYF. The DNA for the CDR3 is TGTGCCAGCAGCTCGGAAGGACGGTTCTCTGGAAACACCATATATTTT.